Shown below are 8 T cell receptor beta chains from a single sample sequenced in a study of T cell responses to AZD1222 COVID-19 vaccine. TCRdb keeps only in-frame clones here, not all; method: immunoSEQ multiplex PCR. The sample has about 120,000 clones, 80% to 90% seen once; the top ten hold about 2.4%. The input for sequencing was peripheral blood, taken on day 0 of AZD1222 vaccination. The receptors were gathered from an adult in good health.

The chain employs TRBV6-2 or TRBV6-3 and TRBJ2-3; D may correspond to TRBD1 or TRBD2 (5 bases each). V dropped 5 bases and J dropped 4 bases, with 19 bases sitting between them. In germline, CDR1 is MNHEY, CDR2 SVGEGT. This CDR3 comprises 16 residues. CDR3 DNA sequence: TGTGCCAGCAGTCGGTCCAGCGGAGCAGGGCCAGATACGCAGTATTTT. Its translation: CASSRSSGAGPDTQYF.

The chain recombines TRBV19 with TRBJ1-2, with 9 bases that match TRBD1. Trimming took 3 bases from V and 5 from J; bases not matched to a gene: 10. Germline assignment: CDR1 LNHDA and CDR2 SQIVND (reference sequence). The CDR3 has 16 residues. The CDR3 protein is CASSMRGTGSWYGYTF. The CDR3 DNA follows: TGTGCCAGTAGTATGAGAGGGACAGGGTCTTGGTATGGCTACACCTTC.

CDR3: CASSPHDRRSTEAFF. CDR3 nucleotides: TGTGCCAGCAGTCCCCACGACAGGAGGAGCACTGAAGCTTTCTTT. J is TRBJ1-1 and V is TRBV28; maybe TRBD1 (6 bases). V lost 5 bases and J lost 4, with 17 bases in between. There are 15 residues in the CDR3. Per the germline V gene, CDR1 is MDHEN and CDR2 is SYDVKM.

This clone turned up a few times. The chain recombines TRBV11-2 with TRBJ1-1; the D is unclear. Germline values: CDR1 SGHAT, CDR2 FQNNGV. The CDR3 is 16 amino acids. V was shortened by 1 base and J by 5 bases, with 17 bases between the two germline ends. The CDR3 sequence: CASSLVDIGGRTEAFF. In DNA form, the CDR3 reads TGTGCCAGCAGCTTAGTCGACATCGGCGGGAGGACTGAAGCTTTCTTT.

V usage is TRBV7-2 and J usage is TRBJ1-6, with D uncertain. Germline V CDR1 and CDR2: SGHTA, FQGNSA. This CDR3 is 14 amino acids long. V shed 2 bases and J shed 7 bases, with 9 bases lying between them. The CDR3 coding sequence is TGTGCCAGCAGCTTACCCCGGGCCAATTCACCCCTCCACTTT. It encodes CASSLPRANSPLHF.

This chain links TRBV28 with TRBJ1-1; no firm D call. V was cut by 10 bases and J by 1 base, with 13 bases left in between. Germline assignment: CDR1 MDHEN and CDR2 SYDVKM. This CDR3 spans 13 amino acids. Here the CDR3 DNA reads TGTGCCATCGCGCCTGGAGAGAACACTGAAGCTTTCTTT. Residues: CAIAPGENTEAFF. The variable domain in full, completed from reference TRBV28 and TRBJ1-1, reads DVKVTQSSRYLVKRTGEKVFLECVQDMDHENMFWYRQDPGLGLRLIYFSYDVKMKEKGDIPEGYSVSREKKERFSLILESASTNQTSMYLCAIAPGENTEAFFGQGTRLTVV.

In nucleotides, the CDR3 is TGTGCCAGCAGCTTAACGAGGATAGCGGGAGGGGCCGGGGAGCTGTTTTTT. It yields the protein CASSLTRIAGGAGELFF. The chain recombines TRBV7-3 with TRBJ2-2, with 11 positions matching TRBD2. V lost 0 bases, J lost 6 bases, and 6 bases stayed unmatched. Looked up from germline, CDR1 is SGHTA and CDR2 is FQGTGA. The CDR3 has 17 amino acids.

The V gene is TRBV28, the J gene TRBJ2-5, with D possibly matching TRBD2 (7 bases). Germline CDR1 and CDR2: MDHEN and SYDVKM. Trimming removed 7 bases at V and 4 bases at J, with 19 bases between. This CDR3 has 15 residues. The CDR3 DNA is TGTGCCAGCACCTCGTACCGCGGGGGCGGAGAGACCCAGTACTTC. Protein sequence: CASTSYRGGGETQYF.